Presented here are 28 T cell receptor beta chains from one specimen sequenced in a study of cytomegalovirus exposure and HLA in healthy donors. The study ran its PCR with 60 Vbeta and 13 Jbeta primers. The protocol was immunoSEQ multiplex PCR, while the TCRdb copy is restricted to in-frame clones and leaves out a portion. Altogether about 200,000 clones are present, 70% to 80% being singletons, with the ten largest covering around 0.42%. Sequences were obtained from PBMCs. Source of these receptors: a male donor in good health and CMV-seropositive.

This sequence joins TRBV28 and TRBJ2-7, with 12 nucleotides matching TRBD2. The CDR3 runs 15 residues. V trimming: 5 bases; J trimming: 7 bases; junction bases outside the gene matches: 9. Germline CDR1 reads MDHEN; CDR2 reads SYDVKM. The CDR3, as DNA: TGTGCCAGCAGTCACCTAGCGGGGGGGCCGGGAGAGCAGTACTTC. Protein sequence: CASSHLAGGPGEQYF.

This clone has only one observation. The V call is TRBV28, the J call TRBJ1-2, with 7 nucleotides matching TRBD1. Losses at the gene ends were 5 bases for V and 9 bases for J; bases not matched to a gene: 12. Germline values: CDR1 MDHEN, CDR2 SYDVKM. This CDR3 spans 14 amino acids. The CDR3 sequence: CASSPRTGRGSYTF. The CDR3 nucleotides read TGTGCCAGCAGTCCTCGGACAGGTCGGGGTAGCTACACCTTC.

The chain links TRBV7-9 to TRBJ1-5; 7 nucleotides match TRBD1. This CDR3 has 14 amino acids. CDR1 SEHNR and CDR2 FQNEAQ come from the germline V gene (reference sequence). Unmatched junction bases numbered 4, after V lost 4 bases and J lost 4 bases. The DNA of the CDR3 is TGTGCCAGCAGCTCACAGGGGCAAAATCAGCCCCAGCATTTT. Translation: CASSSQGQNQPQHF.

The genes are TRBV27 and TRBJ2-3, with unresolved D. The V and J ends lost 8 bases and 2 bases respectively, with 14 bases between them. Looked up from germline, CDR1 is MNHEY and CDR2 is SMNVEV (reference sequence). This CDR3 region has 14 residues. In DNA form, the CDR3 reads TGTGCCAGCCAACACCTCACCAACACAGATACGCAGTATTTT. This codes for CASQHLTNTDTQYF.

CDR3 in amino acids: CASSRGGAGNTIYF. The DNA for the CDR3 is TGTGCCAGCAGTCGGGGGGGGGCTGGAAACACCATATATTTT. The rearrangement uses TRBV7-2 and TRBJ1-3; D is possibly TRBD1 (5 bases). Trimming cost V 6 bases and J 2 bases, with 11 bases left between them. The CDR3 sequence is 14 residues long. Germline V gives CDR1 SGHTA, CDR2 FQGNSA.

The table lists this clone with a few counts. The J gene is TRBJ2-3, the V gene TRBV7-2; D is possibly TRBD1 (7 bases). Germline lookup yields CDR1 SGHTA and CDR2 FQGNSA. This CDR3 is 18 amino acids long. The V and J ends lost 5 bases and 1 base respectively, with 22 bases between them. The CDR3 DNA sequence: TGTGCCAGCAGCACCTTTCCACGGGGGACAGCCCGCACAGATACGCAGTATTTT. Its protein is CASSTFPRGTARTDTQYF.

This clone is a singleton in its sample. The chain has TRBV20-1 and TRBJ1-1; a weak D match, TRBD1 (6 bases). CDR3 length: 11 amino acids. Germline V gene lookup returns CDR1 DFQATT and CDR2 SNEGSKA (reference sequence). With 6 bases removed from V and 11 bases from J, the gap between germline ends came to 16 bases. The CDR3 bases are TGCAGTGCCAACGCACAGGGAGCGGCTTTCTTT. Amino acids: CSANAQGAAFF.

This chain joins TRBV19 and TRBJ2-7, with D perhaps matching TRBD1 (8 bases). Germline V gene sequence: CDR1 LNHDA, CDR2 SQIVND (reference sequence). With 11 bases removed from V and 3 bases from J, the gap between germline ends came to 17 bases. There are 13 residues in the CDR3. In DNA, the CDR3 is TGTGCCGTGCGGGGGACAGGAGTCTACGAGCAGTACTTC. Protein sequence: CAVRGTGVYEQYF. Full variable domain (missing parts from reference TRBV19 and TRBJ2-7): DGGITQSPKYLFRKEGQNVTLSCEQNLNHDAMYWYRQDPGQGLRLIYYSQIVNDFQKGDIAEGYSVSREKKESFPLTVTSAQKNPTAFYLCAVRGTGVYEQYFGPGTRLTVT.

The chain couples TRBV23-1 to TRBJ2-7; TRBD1 might be the D (6 bases). TRBV23-1 is marked as an open reading frame, function uncertain. The CDR3 is made up of 19 amino acids. The ends were cut back, 0 bases at V and 3 bases at J, with 24 bases in the middle. In DNA form, the CDR3 reads TGCGCCAGCAGTCAATCGGGGACAAGAACTCGGAGATCGTACTACGAGCAGTACTTC. Translating it yields CASSQSGTRTRRSYYEQYF.

The chain links TRBV18 to TRBJ1-2, with 9 bases matching TRBD1. Germline V lookup: CDR1 KGHSH, CDR2 LQKENI. CDR3 length equals 14 residues. Germline trimming cut 3 bases from V and 9 bases from J; bases unmatched to any gene: 8. The CDR3 reads CASSPEGTGHRYTF. CDR3 coding DNA: TGTGCCAGCTCACCCGAGGGGACAGGGCATCGCTACACCTTC.

The chain combines TRBV9 with TRBJ1-1, with a weak D call TRBD1 (5 bases). The CDR3 spans 14 residues. Per the germline V gene, CDR1 is SGDLS and CDR2 is YYNGEE. Trimming left V 4 bases short and J 6 bases short, with 16 bases between. CDR3 DNA: TGTGCCAGCAGCTCTCTCCCTGGAGGGGCTGAAGCTTTCTTT. Amino acids: CASSSLPGGAEAFF.

DNA of the CDR3: TGTGCCAATAGGGGGGGGGTGCCCTACGAGCAGTACTTC. Its translation is CANRGGVPYEQYF. This sequence joins TRBV5-3 and TRBJ2-7, with a possible D match to TRBD2 (7 bases). TRBV5-3 is flagged as an ORF with uncertain function. Trimming stripped 9 bases from V and 2 bases from J, with 15 bases between. This CDR3 contains 13 residues.

The rearrangement uses TRBV4-2 and TRBJ2-7, with 7 bases identical to TRBD1. Trimming took 1 base from V and 4 from J; bases not matched to a gene: 7. This CDR3 spans 15 amino acids. The germline gives CDR1 LGHNA, CDR2 YNFKEQ. The CDR3 spells CASSQAQGEFYEQYF. CDR3 nucleotide sequence: TGTGCCAGCAGCCAAGCGCAGGGGGAGTTTTACGAGCAGTACTTC.

The chain is built from TRBV5-6 and TRBJ2-7; a possible D gene is TRBD2 (7 bases). The germline V and J ends were trimmed by 4 bases and 3 bases, with 11 bases remaining between them. The CDR3 totals 13 residues. Looked up from germline, CDR1 is SGHDT and CDR2 is YYEEEE. CDR3 nucleotides: TGTGCCAGCAGCAGGGGGGGCTACTACGAGCAGTACTTC. Translated, it gives CASSRGGYYEQYF.

DNA of the CDR3: TGTGCCACCAGCAGAGGGAGGTCATGGGGACTAGAAAATACGCAGTATTTT. Its protein is CATSRGRSWGLENTQYF. The chain couples TRBV15 to TRBJ2-3; TRBD2 aligns across 8 bases. The CDR3 loop spans 17 amino acids. Germline trimming cut 1 base from V and 7 bases from J; bases unmatched to any gene: 13. Germline CDR1 and CDR2: LNHNV and YYDKDF (reference sequence). Supplemented by reference TRBV15 and TRBJ2-3, the full variable domain reads DAMVIQNPRYQVTQFGKPVTLSCSQTLNHNVMYWYQQKSSQAPKLLFHYYDKDFNNEADTPDNFQSRRPNTSFCFLDIRSPGLGDTAMYLCATSRGRSWGLENTQYFGPGTRLTVL.

The V gene is TRBV5-1, the J gene TRBJ1-2, with D possibly TRBD1 on 5 matching bases. Trimming took off 5 bases at V and 6 bases at J, with 17 bases between the two ends. CDR3 length: 14 residues. Germline V gene data show CDR1 as SGHRS and CDR2 as YFSETQ. The CDR3 DNA sequence: TGCGCCAGCAGTCGGGGGTCTTCCGGTGATGGCTACACCTTC. It specifies CASSRGSSGDGYTF.

Points on this clone: The identical CDR3 is also encoded by other nucleotide sequences in the sample. This chain joins TRBV2 and TRBJ2-2, with 9 bases aligning to TRBD2. Looked up from germline, CDR1 is SNHLY and CDR2 is FYNNEI. The CDR3 sequence is 16 residues long. V dropped 4 bases and J dropped 8; count of bases not matched to a gene: 11. The CDR3 loop reads CASSGSSGSLTGELFF. CDR3 in DNA: TGTGCCAGCAGTGGAAGTAGCGGGAGTTTAACTGGGGAGCTGTTTTTT.

The chain recombines TRBV27 with TRBJ1-5; D is perhaps TRBD1 (5 bases). Trimming left V 5 bases short and J 9 bases short, with 17 bases between. Germline CDR1 reads MNHEY; CDR2 reads SMNVEV (reference sequence). The CDR3 has 14 amino acids. The CDR3, as DNA: TGTGCCAGCAGTCTTGGACACGATGTGGGGCCCCAGCATTTT. It translates to CASSLGHDVGPQHF.

The chain has TRBV7-9 and TRBJ2-1; D may be TRBD1 (5 bases). The germline gives CDR1 SEHNR, CDR2 FQNEAQ (reference sequence). V lost 4 bases, J lost 10 bases, and 17 bases lay in between. The CDR3 runs 14 residues. The DNA for the CDR3 is TGTGCCAGCAGCTCCCGGACAAGCCAAGGGGAGCAGTTCTTC. Encoded protein: CASSSRTSQGEQFF.

This chain links TRBV4-2 with TRBJ2-1; 14 positions agree with TRBD2. The CDR3 is 15 amino acids. In germline, CDR1 is LGHNA, CDR2 YNFKEQ. V shed 4 bases and J 5 bases; nucleotides not matched to a gene: 1. The DNA for the CDR3 is TGTGCCAGCAGCCTGACTAGCGGGGGGGACAATGAGCAGTTCTTC. Its protein is CASSLTSGGDNEQFF.

This sequence joins TRBV29-1 and TRBJ1-1, with D uncertain. CDR3 length: 14 amino acids. CDR1 and CDR2 from the germline V gene are SQVTM and ANQGSEA. The V gene lost 1 base and the J gene lost 5 bases, with 14 bases spanning the gap. The CDR3 DNA reads as TGCAGCGTTGAAGCTGGAGGTAGTAATACTGAAGCTTTCTTT. Protein sequence: CSVEAGGSNTEAFF.

V usage is TRBV7-9 and J usage is TRBJ2-1; 7 positions agree with TRBD2. There are 16 residues in the CDR3. Trimming cost V 5 bases and J 2 bases; bases outside gene matches: 9. Germline-derived CDR1 and CDR2 are SEHNR and FQNEAQ (reference sequence). For the CDR3, the DNA is TGTGCCAGCAGCCCAATGACTAGCATACCCTACAATGAGCAGTTCTTC. It is translated as CASSPMTSIPYNEQFF.

J is TRBJ1-4 and V is TRBV28; no clear D gene. Germline V lookup: CDR1 MDHEN, CDR2 SYDVKM. The CDR3 runs to 12 residues. V was clipped by 8 bases and J by 6 bases, with 10 bases between them. CDR3 sequence: CASRPSDEKLFF. The CDR3 DNA is TGTGCCAGCCGTCCCTCGGATGAAAAACTGTTTTTT.

The chain has TRBV7-3 and TRBJ2-1; 8 bases align to TRBD1. The V segment lost 3 bases and the J segment 10 bases; nucleotides outside the gene matches: 2. CDR1 and CDR2 (germline): SGHTA, FQGTGA. The CDR3 is made up of 12 amino acids. The CDR3 coding sequence is TGTGCCAGCAGCTTCCGACAGGGGGAGCAGTTCTTC. Protein product: CASSFRQGEQFF.

The gene calls are TRBV4-2 and TRBJ2-1; 9 positions match TRBD1. CDR3 length: 15 amino acids. The V and J ends lost 1 base and 7 bases, in that order; junction bases with no gene match: 5. Germline lookup yields CDR1 LGHNA and CDR2 YNFKEQ. The CDR3 protein is CASSQAGTGTNEQFF. The CDR3 DNA sequence: TGTGCCAGCAGCCAAGCCGGGACAGGGACGAATGAGCAGTTCTTC.

This sequence joins TRBV5-1 and TRBJ1-1; TRBD1 agrees at 9 bases. Trimming cost V 3 bases and J 4 bases; bases outside gene matches: 4. The CDR3 covers 14 residues. Germline-derived CDR1 and CDR2 are SGHRS and YFSETQ. The chain's CDR3 is CASSWDRESTEAFF. CDR3 sequence (DNA): TGCGCCAGCAGCTGGGACAGGGAATCCACTGAAGCTTTCTTT.

The chain uses TRBV7-9 and TRBJ1-2; 12 positions match TRBD1. The CDR3 runs to 16 residues. Trimming cost V 3 bases and J 2 bases; bases outside gene matches: 4. CDR1 is SEHNR, CDR2 FQNEAQ, per germline (reference sequence). The CDR3 sequence: CASSFAGQGANYGYTF. CDR3 DNA sequence: TGTGCCAGCAGCTTCGCGGGACAGGGGGCAAACTATGGCTACACCTTC.

The rearrangement joins TRBV21-1 to TRBJ2-7; whether TRBD1, the table's D call, matches the DNA was not checked. TRBV21-1 is a known pseudogene. The CDR3 runs 14 residues. The CDR3 is CASSKETGEYEQYF. The DNA of the CDR3 is TGTGCCAGCAGCAAAGAAACAGGAGAGTACGAGCAGTACTTC.